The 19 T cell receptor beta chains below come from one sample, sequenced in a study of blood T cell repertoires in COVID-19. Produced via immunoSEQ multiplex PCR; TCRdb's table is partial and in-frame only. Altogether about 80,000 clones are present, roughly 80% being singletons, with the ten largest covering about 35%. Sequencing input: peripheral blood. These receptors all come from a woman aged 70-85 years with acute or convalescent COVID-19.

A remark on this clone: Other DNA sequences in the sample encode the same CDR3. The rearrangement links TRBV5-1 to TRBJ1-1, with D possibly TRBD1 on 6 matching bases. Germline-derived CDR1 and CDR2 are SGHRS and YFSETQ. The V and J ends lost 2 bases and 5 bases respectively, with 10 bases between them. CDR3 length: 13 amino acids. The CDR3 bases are TGCGCCAGCAGCTTAGCAGGGGATACTGAAGCTTTCTTT. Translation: CASSLAGDTEAFF.

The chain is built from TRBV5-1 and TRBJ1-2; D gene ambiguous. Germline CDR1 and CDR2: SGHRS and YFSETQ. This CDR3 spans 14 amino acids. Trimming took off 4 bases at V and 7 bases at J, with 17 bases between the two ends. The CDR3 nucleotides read TGCGCCAGCAGCGCGGGTGAGGGCGTACTTGGCTACACCTTC. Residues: CASSAGEGVLGYTF.

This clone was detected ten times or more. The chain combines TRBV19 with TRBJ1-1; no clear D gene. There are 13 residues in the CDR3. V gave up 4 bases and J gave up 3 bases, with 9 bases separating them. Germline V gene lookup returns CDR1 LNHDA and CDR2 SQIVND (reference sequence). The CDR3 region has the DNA TGTGCCAGTAGTACCGAACTTTACACTGAAGCTTTCTTT. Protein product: CASSTELYTEAFF.

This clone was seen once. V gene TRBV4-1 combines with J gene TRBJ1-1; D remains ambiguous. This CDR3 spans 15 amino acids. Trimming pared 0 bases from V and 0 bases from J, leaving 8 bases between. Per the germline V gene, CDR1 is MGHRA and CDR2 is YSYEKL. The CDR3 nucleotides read TGCGCCAGCAGCCAAGAGCAGTTTTTGAACACTGAAGCTTTCTTT. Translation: CASSQEQFLNTEAFF.

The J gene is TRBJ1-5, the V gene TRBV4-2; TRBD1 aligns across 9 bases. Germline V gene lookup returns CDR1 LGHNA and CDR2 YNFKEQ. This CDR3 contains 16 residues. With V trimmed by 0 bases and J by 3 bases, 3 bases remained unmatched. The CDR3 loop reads CASSQEDRGFNQPQHF. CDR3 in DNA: TGTGCCAGCAGCCAAGAAGACAGGGGGTTCAATCAGCCCCAGCATTTT.

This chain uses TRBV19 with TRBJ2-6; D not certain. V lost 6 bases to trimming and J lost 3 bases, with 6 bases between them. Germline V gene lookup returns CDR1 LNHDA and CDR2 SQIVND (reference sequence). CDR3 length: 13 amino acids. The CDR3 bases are TGTGCCAGTAGCTACGGTGGGGCCAACGTCCTGACTTTC. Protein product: CASSYGGANVLTF.

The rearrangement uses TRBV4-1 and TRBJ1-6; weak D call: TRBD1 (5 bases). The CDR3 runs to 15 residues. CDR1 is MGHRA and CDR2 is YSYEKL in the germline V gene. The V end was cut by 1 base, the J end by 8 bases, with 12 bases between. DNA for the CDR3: TGCGCCAGCAGCCAAGGTCAAGGGGCTTATTCACCCCTCCACTTT. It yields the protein CASSQGQGAYSPLHF.

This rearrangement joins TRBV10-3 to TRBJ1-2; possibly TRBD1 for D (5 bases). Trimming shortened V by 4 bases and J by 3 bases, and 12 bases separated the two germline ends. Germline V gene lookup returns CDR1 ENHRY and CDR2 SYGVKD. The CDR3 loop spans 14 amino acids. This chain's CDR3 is CAISAGGDYYGYTF. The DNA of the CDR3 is TGTGCCATCAGTGCGGGGGGTGATTACTATGGCTACACCTTC.

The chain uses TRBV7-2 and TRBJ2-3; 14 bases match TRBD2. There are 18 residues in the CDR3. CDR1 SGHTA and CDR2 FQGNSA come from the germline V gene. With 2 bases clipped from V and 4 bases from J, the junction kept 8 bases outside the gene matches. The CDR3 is CASSLLGTSGSWADTQYF. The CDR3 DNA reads TGTGCCAGCAGCTTATTGGGGACTAGCGGGAGCTGGGCAGATACGCAGTATTTT.

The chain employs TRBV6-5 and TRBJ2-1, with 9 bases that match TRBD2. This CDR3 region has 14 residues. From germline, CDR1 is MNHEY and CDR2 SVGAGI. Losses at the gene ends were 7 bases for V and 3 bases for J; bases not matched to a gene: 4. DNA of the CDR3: TGTGCCAGCATGAGACTAGCGGACTACAATGAGCAGTTCTTC. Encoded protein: CASMRLADYNEQFF.

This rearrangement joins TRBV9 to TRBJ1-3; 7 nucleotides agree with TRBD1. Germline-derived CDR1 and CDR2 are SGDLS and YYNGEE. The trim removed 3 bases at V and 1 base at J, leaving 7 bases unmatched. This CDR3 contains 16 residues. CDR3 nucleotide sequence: TGTGCCAGCAGCGCCGGACAGGACCCTTCTGGAAACACCATATATTTT. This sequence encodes CASSAGQDPSGNTIYF. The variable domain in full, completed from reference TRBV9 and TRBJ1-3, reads DSGVTQTPKHLITATGQRVTLRCSPRSGDLSVYWYQQSLDQGLQFLIQYYNGEERAKGNILERFSAQQFPDLHSELNLSSLELGDSALYFCASSAGQDPSGNTIYFGEGSWLTVV.

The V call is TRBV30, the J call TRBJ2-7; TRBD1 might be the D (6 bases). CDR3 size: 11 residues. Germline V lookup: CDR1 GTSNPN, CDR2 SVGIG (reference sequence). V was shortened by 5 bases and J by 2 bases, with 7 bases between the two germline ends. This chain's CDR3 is CAWDRTYEQYF. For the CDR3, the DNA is TGTGCCTGGGACAGGACCTACGAGCAGTACTTC.

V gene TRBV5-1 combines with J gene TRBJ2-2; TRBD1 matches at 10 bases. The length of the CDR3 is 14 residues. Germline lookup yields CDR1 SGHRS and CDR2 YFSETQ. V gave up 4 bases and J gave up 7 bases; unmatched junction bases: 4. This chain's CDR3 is CASSVDRGDGELFF. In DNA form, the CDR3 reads TGCGCCAGCAGCGTGGACAGGGGGGACGGGGAGCTGTTTTTT. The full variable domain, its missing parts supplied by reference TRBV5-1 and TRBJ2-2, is KAGVTQTPRYLIKTRGQQVTLSCSPISGHRSVSWYQQTPGQGLQFLFEYFSETQRNKGNFPGRFSGRQFSNSRSEMNVSTLELGDSALYLCASSVDRGDGELFFGEGSRLTVL.

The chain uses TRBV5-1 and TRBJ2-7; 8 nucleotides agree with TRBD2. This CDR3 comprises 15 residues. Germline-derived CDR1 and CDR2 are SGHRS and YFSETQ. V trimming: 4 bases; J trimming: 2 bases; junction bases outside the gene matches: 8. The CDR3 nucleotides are TGCGCCAGCAGCCGGGACGGGGGGGGCACCTACGAGCAGTACTTC. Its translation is CASSRDGGGTYEQYF.

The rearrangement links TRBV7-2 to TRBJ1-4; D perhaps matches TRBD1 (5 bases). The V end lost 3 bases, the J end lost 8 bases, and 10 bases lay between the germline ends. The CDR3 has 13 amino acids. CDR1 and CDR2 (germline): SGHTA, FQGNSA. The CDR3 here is CASSLGLGEKLFF. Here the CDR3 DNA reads TGTGCCAGCAGCTTGGGGCTTGGGGAAAAACTGTTTTTT. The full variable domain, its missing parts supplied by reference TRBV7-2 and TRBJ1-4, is GAGVSQSPSNKVTEKGKDVELRCDPISGHTALYWYRQSLGQGLEFLIYFQGNSAPDKSGLPSDRFSAERTGGSVSTLTIQRTQQEDSAVYLCASSLGLGEKLFFGSGTQLSVL.

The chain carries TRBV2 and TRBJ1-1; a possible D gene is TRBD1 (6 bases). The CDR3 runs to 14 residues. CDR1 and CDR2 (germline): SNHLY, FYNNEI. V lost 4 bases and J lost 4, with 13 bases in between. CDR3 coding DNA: TGTGCCAGCAGTGCACAGGGTCTGAGCACTGAAGCTTTCTTT. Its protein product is CASSAQGLSTEAFF. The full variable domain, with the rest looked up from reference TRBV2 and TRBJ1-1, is EPEVTQTPSHQVTQMGQEVILRCVPISNHLYFYWYRQILGQKVEFLVSFYNNEISEKSEIFDDQFSVERPDGSNFTLKIRSTKLEDSAMYFCASSAQGLSTEAFFGQGTRLTVV.

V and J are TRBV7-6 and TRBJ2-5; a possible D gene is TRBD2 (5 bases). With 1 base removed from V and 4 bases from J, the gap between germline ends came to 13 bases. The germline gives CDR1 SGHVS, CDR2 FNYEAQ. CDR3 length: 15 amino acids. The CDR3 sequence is CASSLVWQSGETQYF. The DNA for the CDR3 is TGTGCCAGCAGCTTAGTTTGGCAAAGCGGAGAGACCCAGTACTTC.

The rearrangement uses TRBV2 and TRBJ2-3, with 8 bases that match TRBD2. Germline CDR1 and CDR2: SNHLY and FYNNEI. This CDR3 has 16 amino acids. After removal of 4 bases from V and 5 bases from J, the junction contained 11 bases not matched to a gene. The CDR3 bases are TGTGCCAGCAGTGTGGCCCCGGGACTAGTAATAGATACGCAGTATTTT. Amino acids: CASSVAPGLVIDTQYF.

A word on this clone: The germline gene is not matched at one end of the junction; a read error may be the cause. The CDR3 spells CASSENMMGQVIF. For the CDR3, the DNA is TGTGCCAGCAGTGAAAATATGATGGGACAGGTTATCTTC. The V gene is TRBV6-1, the J gene TRBJ2-7, with TRBD1 identical over 8 bases. The germline CDR1 and CDR2 sequences are MNHNS and SASEGT. CDR3 size: 13 residues.